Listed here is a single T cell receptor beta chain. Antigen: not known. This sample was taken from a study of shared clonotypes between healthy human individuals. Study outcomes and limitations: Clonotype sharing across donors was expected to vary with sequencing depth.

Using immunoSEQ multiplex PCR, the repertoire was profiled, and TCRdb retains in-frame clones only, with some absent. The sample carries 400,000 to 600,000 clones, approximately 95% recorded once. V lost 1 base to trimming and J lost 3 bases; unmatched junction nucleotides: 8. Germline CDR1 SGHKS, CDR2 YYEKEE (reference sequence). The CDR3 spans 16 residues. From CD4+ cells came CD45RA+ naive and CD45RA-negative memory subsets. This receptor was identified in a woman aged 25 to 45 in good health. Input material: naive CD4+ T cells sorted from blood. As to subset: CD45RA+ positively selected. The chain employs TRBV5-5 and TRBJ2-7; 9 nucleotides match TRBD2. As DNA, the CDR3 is TGTGCCAGCAGCTTGATCGGGACTAGCCTTATCTACGAGCAGTACTTC. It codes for CASSLIGTSLIYEQYF.